This T cell receptor (beta chain) comes out of a study of PD-1 blockade in classical Hodgkin lymphoma. The study's findings and limits: The study found that TCR diversity rose significantly by C4D1 in CD4+ but not CD8+ cells.

Concerning this clone: Antigen specificity is unknown.

Germline lookup yields CDR1 SGDLS and CDR2 YYNGEE. The germline V and J ends were trimmed by 4 bases and 0 bases, with 14 bases remaining between them. The length of the CDR3 is 17 residues. Time point defined: cycle 4 day 1 (C4D1), after around six weeks of nivolumab. No patient escaped relapse after autologous stem cell transplantation, and brentuximab vedotin exposure varied. Measured with immunoSEQ multiplex PCR; TCRdb has only the in-frame clones, and not every one. This table holds 6,600 or so clones, around three quarters found once. The source of this sequence is a human donor with classical Hodgkin lymphoma. This chain connects TRBV9 to TRBJ1-6, with no clear D. This sample comprised peripheral blood mononuclear cells (PBMCs), obtained before the fourth cycle of nivolumab. This CDR3 reads CASSPGMGSSYNSPLHF. CDR3 in DNA: TGTGCCAGCAGCCCCGGTATGGGGAGCTCCTATAATTCACCCCTCCACTTT.